The next 14 T cell receptor beta chains were all read from a single sample in a study of naive and memory T cell subsets. Two oligonucleotides, mixed equimolar, formed the beta constant-region primer covering TRBC1 and TRBC2. One entry per CDR3 protein, called by TCRdb with MiXCR from the UMI-ligation and nested PCR reads. The table includes around 35,000 distinct CDR3 sequences, roughly 13% detected once. The source material was effector memory CD4+ T cells from blood. Subset in this sample: effector memory, CD45RA- CD27-. These receptors were collected from a human donor in good health.

The V gene is TRBV20-1, the J gene TRBJ1-1; D is possibly TRBD1 (6 bases). The CDR3 runs 16 residues. CDR1 is DFQATT and CDR2 is SNEGSKA in the germline V gene (reference sequence). Trimming removed 2 bases from V and 3 bases from J, with 19 bases in between. The DNA of the CDR3 is TGCAGTGCTAGATCCCTGGGGGCACCCAGTGACACTGAAGCTTTCTTT. Its translation is CSARSLGAPSDTEAFF.

The J gene is TRBJ2-1, the V gene TRBV5-1; D unclear. CDR3 length: 14 amino acids. The V end was cut by 4 bases, the J end by 8 bases, with 16 bases between. Germline CDR1 is SGHRS and CDR2 is YFSETQ. CDR3 in amino acids: CASSPAGRSDEQFF. Here the CDR3 DNA reads TGCGCCAGCAGCCCGGCCGGACGGTCGGATGAGCAGTTCTTC.

The chain couples TRBV3-1 to TRBJ2-5; tentative D call: TRBD1 (6 bases). Germline V lookup: CDR1 LGHDT, CDR2 YNNKEL (reference sequence). Trimming took off 4 bases at V and 3 bases at J, with 18 bases between the two ends. The CDR3 spans 16 residues. CDR3 nucleotide sequence: TGTGCCAGCAGCCGCAGAGACAGGTCGGAGAAAGAGACCCAGTACTTC. It encodes CASSRRDRSEKETQYF.

This clonotype was picked up many times. The CDR3 sequence: CASSFFGSSYEQYF. In DNA form, the CDR3 reads TGTGCCAGCAGCTTTTTCGGGAGCTCCTACGAGCAGTACTTC. The chain uses TRBV11-2 and TRBJ2-7, with a weak D call TRBD2 (6 bases). Trimming took off 3 bases at V and 0 bases at J, with 9 bases between the two ends. The CDR3 has 14 amino acids. The V gene's germline CDR1 is SGHAT and CDR2 FQNNGV.

This sequence joins TRBV5-6 and TRBJ2-3, with a tentative D call TRBD2 (5 bases). CDR1 and CDR2 (germline): SGHDT, YYEEEE. The CDR3 is made up of 16 amino acids. Deletions cut 0 bases from V and 0 bases from J, with 11 bases between. DNA for the CDR3: TGTGCCAGCAGCTTGGATCGTTGGGAGAGCACAGATACGCAGTATTTT. This codes for CASSLDRWESTDTQYF.

This clonotype has just a few counts. This sequence joins TRBV18 and TRBJ2-7; D tentatively fits TRBD1 or TRBD2 (5 bases each). Germline-derived CDR1 and CDR2 are KGHSH and LQKENI. The CDR3 runs 12 residues. With 3 bases removed from V and 7 bases from J, the gap between germline ends came to 10 bases. The CDR3 DNA reads as TGTGCCAGCTCACCCGGGACCCAGGAGCAGTACTTC. Protein sequence: CASSPGTQEQYF.

In this sample, this clonotype turned up many times. The chain uses TRBV6-5 and TRBJ2-2; D unclear. Germline V CDR1 and CDR2: MNHEY, SVGAGI. The CDR3 extends over 15 amino acids. The V gene lost 2 bases and the J gene lost 4 bases, with 11 bases spanning the gap. The CDR3 DNA reads as TGTGCCAGCAGTTACGTCTCTAGAGGCACCGGGGAGCTGTTTTTT. Residues: CASSYVSRGTGELFF.

The V and J genes are TRBV5-1 and TRBJ1-5; D might be TRBD1 (5 bases). V was trimmed by 4 bases and J by 2 bases, leaving 7 bases between them. The CDR3 has 13 amino acids. Germline V gene sequence: CDR1 SGHRS, CDR2 YFSETQ. The CDR3: CASSRGGNQPQHF. In nucleotides, the CDR3 is TGCGCCAGCAGCAGGGGTGGCAATCAGCCCCAGCATTTT.

This clonotype was observed a handful of times. The CDR3 here is CASSYRGPEETQYF. CDR3 nucleotide sequence: TGTGCCAGCAGTTACAGGGGGCCCGAAGAGACCCAGTACTTC. The chain employs TRBV7-2 and TRBJ2-5, with 9 nucleotides matching TRBD1. CDR3 length: 14 amino acids. V shed 6 bases, J shed 3 bases, and the junction held 5 bases outside the gene matches. Germline V CDR1 and CDR2: SGHTA, FQGNSA.

This chain connects TRBV6-5 to TRBJ2-7; D is ambiguous. This CDR3 comprises 16 residues. Trimming took 0 bases from V and 2 from J, leaving 14 bases between them. CDR1 is MNHEY and CDR2 is SVGAGI in the germline V gene. The chain's CDR3 is CASSYSEPGSPYEQYF. CDR3 bases: TGTGCCAGCAGTTACTCGGAACCCGGGTCCCCCTACGAGCAGTACTTC.

This clonotype was seen more than once but under ten times. This chain connects TRBV7-2 to TRBJ1-5; D remains unclear. V was trimmed by 5 bases and J by 0 bases, leaving 8 bases between them. CDR1 is SGHTA and CDR2 is FQGNSA in the germline V gene. This CDR3 is 14 amino acids long. CDR3 DNA sequence: TGTGCCAGCAGCGCCCACTATAGCAATCAGCCCCAGCATTTT. The encoded protein is CASSAHYSNQPQHF.

This clonotype has just a few counts. The chain is built from TRBV11-2 and TRBJ2-1; 9 bases map to TRBD2. Germline trimming cut 5 bases from V and 7 bases from J; bases unmatched to any gene: 9. The CDR3 is 15 amino acids. The germline V gene has CDR1 SGHAT and CDR2 FQNNGV. The CDR3 DNA follows: TGTGCCAGCAGCCCATATAGCGGGAGTTTAAATGAGCAGTTCTTC. Amino acids: CASSPYSGSLNEQFF.

This clonotype has only a few counts. The chain employs TRBV29-1 and TRBJ2-7, with D hard to call. With 4 bases removed from V and 0 bases from J, the gap between germline ends came to 7 bases. CDR1 and CDR2 from the germline V gene are SQVTM and ANQGSEA. This CDR3 has 12 residues. The DNA of the CDR3 is TGCAGCGTTGTAGGCAACTCCTACGAGCAGTACTTC. It is translated as CSVVGNSYEQYF.

This chain connects TRBV6-2 or TRBV6-3 to TRBJ2-5, with D possibly TRBD1 on 5 matching bases. Germline V lookup: CDR1 MNHEY, CDR2 SVGEGT. Trimming removed 10 bases at V and 5 bases at J, with 11 bases between. The CDR3 contains 11 residues. DNA for the CDR3: TGTGCCACCACACAGGCGGAGACCCAGTACTTC. This translates into CATTQAETQYF.